The 9 T cell receptor beta chains reported below all come from one sample, sequenced in a study of human T cells and chemical hapten exposure. Specified time point: pre-sensitization, week 0. As for treatment: therapeutic diphenylcyclopropenone sensitization with weekly scalp DPC. In TCRdb, the RACE reads were re-called with MiXCR into one record per CDR3 protein. The sample lists roughly 64,000 distinct CDR3 sequences, about 10% occurring once. Sample: whole blood, taken in connection with sensitization to the hapten diphenylcyclopropenone (DPC). Source of these receptors: a woman in her forties with alopecia areata. Some clones in this sample may be carry-over from other donors' samples.

The CDR3 is CASNDSGSGGTGELFF. The DNA of the CDR3 is TGTGCCAGTAACGATAGCGGGAGCGGTGGCACCGGGGAGCTGTTTTTT. The chain is built from TRBV19 and TRBJ2-2; 9 bases are a match to TRBD2. Per the germline V gene, CDR1 is LNHDA and CDR2 is SQIVND (reference sequence). Trimming at V came to 7 bases and at J to 4 bases, leaving 10 bases not matched to a gene. The CDR3 is 16 residues long.

V gene TRBV6-2 or TRBV6-3 combines with J gene TRBJ2-7; 11 bases are a match to TRBD2. J gave up 2 bases and V 6 bases, and 12 bases lay outside the gene matches. The germline V gene encodes CDR1 MNHEY and CDR2 SVGEGT. The CDR3 is 17 amino acids. CDR3 in amino acids: CASRRLAGRLLTYEQYF. The CDR3 DNA reads TGTGCCAGCAGACGACTAGCGGGACGACTATTGACCTACGAGCAGTACTTC.

The chain uses TRBV7-9 and TRBJ1-3; D may be TRBD1 (5 bases). Deletions cut 5 bases from V and 1 base from J, with 24 bases between. Germline assignment: CDR1 SEHNR and CDR2 FQNEAQ (reference sequence). The CDR3 has 19 amino acids. In DNA, the CDR3 is TGTGCCAGCAGCAGGTTGGAGGGGTTCTCCTCTTTATCTGGAAACACCATATATTTT. Translation: CASSRLEGFSSLSGNTIYF.

At least ten counts were recorded for this clonotype. This rearrangement joins TRBV29-1 to TRBJ1-2; D is perhaps TRBD1 (6 bases). From germline, CDR1 is SQVTM and CDR2 ANQGSEA. The CDR3 runs to 14 residues. V was clipped by 4 bases and J by 3 bases, with 15 bases between them. The CDR3 DNA is TGCAGCGTTGGCGACAGGTTTTATGACTATGGCTACACCTTC. Protein sequence: CSVGDRFYDYGYTF.

This clonotype was seen only a few times. The CDR3 is CASSQDISSYEQYF. The CDR3 DNA sequence: TGTGCCAGCAGCCAAGACATATCCTCCTACGAGCAGTACTTC. The chain has TRBV12-3 or TRBV12-4 and TRBJ2-7, with no clear D. The CDR3 runs to 14 residues. Trimming took off 6 bases at V and 0 bases at J, with 12 bases between the two ends.

The table lists this clonotype with a few counts. V and J are TRBV20-1 and TRBJ2-7; 8 bases are shared with TRBD1. There are 15 residues in the CDR3. CDR1 is DFQATT, CDR2 SNEGSKA, per germline (reference sequence). Unmatched junction bases numbered 10, after V lost 6 bases and J lost 0 bases. DNA of the CDR3: TGCAGTGCAGTCCTGCCAGGGGGCCACTCCTACGAGCAGTACTTC. Residues: CSAVLPGGHSYEQYF.

This clonotype was counted only a few times. The CDR3 DNA is TGTGCCAGCAGCGCGAGGACAGGGGACGTTGTCGGCTATGGCTACACCTTC. This sequence encodes CASSARTGDVVGYGYTF. V gene TRBV11-2 combines with J gene TRBJ1-2; 9 positions match TRBD1. Losses at the gene ends were 5 bases for V and 4 bases for J; bases not matched to a gene: 14. The CDR3 sequence is 17 residues long. The germline CDR1 and CDR2 sequences are SGHAT and FQNNGV. Together with reference TRBV11-2 and TRBJ1-2, the CDR3 gives the full variable domain: EAGVAQSPRYKIIEKRQSVAFWCNPISGHATLYWYQQILGQGPKLLIQFQNNGVVDDSQLPKDRFSAERLKGVDSTLKIQPAKLEDSAVYLCASSARTGDVVGYGYTFGSGTRLTVV.

This clonotype was seen at least ten times. The rearrangement links TRBV28 to TRBJ2-5; 8 positions match TRBD2. V lost 6 bases and J lost 3; bases outside the gene matches: 3. CDR1 is MDHEN and CDR2 is SYDVKM in the germline V gene. This CDR3 region has 13 residues. This chain's CDR3 is CASRTGGEETQYF. DNA of the CDR3: TGTGCCAGCAGGACGGGAGGGGAAGAGACCCAGTACTTC.

The chain joins TRBV29-1 to TRBJ1-1; D unresolved. V shed 6 bases and J shed 4 bases, with 6 bases lying between them. Germline CDR1 SQVTM, CDR2 ANQGSEA. The CDR3 length is 10 residues. The CDR3 DNA sequence: TGCAGCGTAGCCCTCACTGAAGCTTTCTTT. It specifies CSVALTEAFF.